The T cell receptor beta chain under discussion was sequenced for a study of blood T cell repertoires in COVID-19. On the study more broadly: The United States, Italy and Spain supplied acute and convalescent COVID-19 samples. The analysed material was cDNA or gDNA that came from T cells, B-cell-depleted T cells, or PBMCs.

Some clones are missing from TCRdb's copy, which holds only in-frame ones; the method was immunoSEQ multiplex PCR. The sample carries fewer than 500,000 clones, 80% to 90% recorded once. This study enrolled people aged about 18 to 95 from around 25 US geographic areas. Two negative PCRs, clearance, or symptom resolution characterized the recovered Cohort 3 donors. V gave up 2 bases and J gave up 0 bases; unmatched junction bases: 4. This CDR3 has 16 amino acids. Germline lookup yields CDR1 ENHRY and CDR2 SYGVKD. The J gene is TRBJ2-5, the V gene TRBV10-3; 9 bases fit TRBD1. The TCR comes from a man aged 30 to 45 who had recovered from COVID-19. Material: PBMCs or T cells enriched from blood (not recorded which). CDR3 in amino acids: CAISEPGQGNQETQYF. CDR3 coding DNA: TGTGCCATCAGTGAGCCGGGACAGGGTAACCAAGAGACCCAGTACTTC.